This TCR beta chain is from a study of T cell repertoires in cytomegalovirus infection. Study-wide context: Through public TCR beta signatures, both CMV infection and matching HLA type were indicated.

TCRdb re-analysed the reads in MiXCR, keeping a single row per CDR3 protein. The profile shows hundreds of thousands of distinct CDR3 sequences, roughly 30% of them singletons. Trimming cost V 4 bases and J 8 bases; bases outside gene matches: 7. From germline, CDR1 is MNHNS and CDR2 SASEGT. This CDR3 is built from 14 residues. The sample holds a few counts of this clonotype. Its specificity is not known. The sequencing here drew on cultured CD8+ T cells from PBMCs, taken from culture after CMV antigen stimulation. The source is a human donor in good health (CMV status not recorded). Some clones in this sample may be carry-over from other donors' samples. V is TRBV6-1 and J is TRBJ2-1, with 8 bases that match TRBD1. CDR3 residues: CASSVRTGWDEQFF. Written as DNA, the CDR3 is TGTGCCAGCAGTGTTAGGACAGGGTGGGATGAGCAGTTCTTC.